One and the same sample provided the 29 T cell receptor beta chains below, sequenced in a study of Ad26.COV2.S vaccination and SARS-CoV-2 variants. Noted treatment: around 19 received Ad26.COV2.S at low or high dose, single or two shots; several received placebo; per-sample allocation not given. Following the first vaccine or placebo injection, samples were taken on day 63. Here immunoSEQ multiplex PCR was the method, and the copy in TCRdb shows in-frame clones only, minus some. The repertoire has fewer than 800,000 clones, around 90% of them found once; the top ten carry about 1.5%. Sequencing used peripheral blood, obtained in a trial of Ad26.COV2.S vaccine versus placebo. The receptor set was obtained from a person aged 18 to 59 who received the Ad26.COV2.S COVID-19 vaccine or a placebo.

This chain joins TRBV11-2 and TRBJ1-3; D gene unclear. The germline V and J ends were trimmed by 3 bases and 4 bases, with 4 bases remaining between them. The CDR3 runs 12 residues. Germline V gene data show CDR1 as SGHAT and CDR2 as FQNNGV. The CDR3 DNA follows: TGTGCCAGCAGCTTCTCCGGAAACACCATATATTTT. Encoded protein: CASSFSGNTIYF. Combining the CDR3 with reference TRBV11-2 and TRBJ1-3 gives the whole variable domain EAGVAQSPRYKIIEKRQSVAFWCNPISGHATLYWYQQILGQGPKLLIQFQNNGVVDDSQLPKDRFSAERLKGVDSTLKIQPAKLEDSAVYLCASSFSGNTIYFGEGSWLTVV.

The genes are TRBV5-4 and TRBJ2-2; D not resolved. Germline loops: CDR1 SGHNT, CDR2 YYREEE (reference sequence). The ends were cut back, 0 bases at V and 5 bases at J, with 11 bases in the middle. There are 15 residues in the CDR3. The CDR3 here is CASSLGLLSTGELFF. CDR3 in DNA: TGTGCCAGCAGCTTGGGACTGTTATCGACCGGGGAGCTGTTTTTT.

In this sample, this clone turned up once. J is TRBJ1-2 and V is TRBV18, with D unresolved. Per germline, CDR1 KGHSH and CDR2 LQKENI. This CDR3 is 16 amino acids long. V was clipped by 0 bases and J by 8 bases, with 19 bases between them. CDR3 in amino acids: CASSPPTAGLPGGYTF. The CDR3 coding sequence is TGTGCCAGCTCACCACCGACGGCAGGTCTACCGGGAGGCTACACCTTC. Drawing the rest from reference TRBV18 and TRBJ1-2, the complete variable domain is NAGVMQNPRHLVRRRGQEARLRCSPMKGHSHVYWYRQLPEEGLKFMVYLQKENIIDESGMPKERFSAEFPKEGPSILRIQQVVRGDSAAYFCASSPPTAGLPGGYTFGSGTRLTVV.

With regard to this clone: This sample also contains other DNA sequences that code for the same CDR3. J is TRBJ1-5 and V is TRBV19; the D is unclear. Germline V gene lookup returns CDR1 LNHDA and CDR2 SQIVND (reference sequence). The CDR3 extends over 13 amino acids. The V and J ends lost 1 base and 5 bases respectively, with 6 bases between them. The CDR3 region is CASSIAGYQPQHF. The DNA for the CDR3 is TGTGCCAGTAGTATAGCTGGATATCAGCCCCAGCATTTT.

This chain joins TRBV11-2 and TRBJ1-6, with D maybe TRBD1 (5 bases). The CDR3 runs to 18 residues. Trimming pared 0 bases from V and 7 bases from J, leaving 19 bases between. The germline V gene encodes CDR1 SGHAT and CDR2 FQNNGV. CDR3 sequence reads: CASSLDRDPLTRNSPLHF. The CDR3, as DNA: TGTGCCAGCAGCTTAGACCGGGACCCCCTCACTAGGAATTCACCCCTCCACTTT.

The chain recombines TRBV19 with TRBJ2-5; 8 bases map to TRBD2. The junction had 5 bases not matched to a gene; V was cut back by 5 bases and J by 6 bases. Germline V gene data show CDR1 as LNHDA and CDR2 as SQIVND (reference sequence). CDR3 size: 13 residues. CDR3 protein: CASSPSGRKTQYF. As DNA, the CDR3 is TGTGCCAGTAGTCCCAGCGGGAGAAAGACCCAGTACTTC.

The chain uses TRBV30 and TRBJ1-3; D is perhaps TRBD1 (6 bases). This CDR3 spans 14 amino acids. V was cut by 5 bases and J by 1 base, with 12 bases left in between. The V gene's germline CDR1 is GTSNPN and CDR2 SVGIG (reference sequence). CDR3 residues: CAWAPGESGNTIYF. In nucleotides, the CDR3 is TGTGCCTGGGCTCCAGGGGAGTCTGGAAACACCATATATTTT.

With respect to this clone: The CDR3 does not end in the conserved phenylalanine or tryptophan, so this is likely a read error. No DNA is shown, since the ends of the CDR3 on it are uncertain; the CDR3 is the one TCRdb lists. The CDR3 sequence is CASSIGPLARATFVV. The rearrangement uses TRBV19 and TRBJ2-4; the table's D call, TRBD2, was not checked against the DNA. The CDR3 contains 15 residues when both ends are counted. Per germline, CDR1 LNHDA and CDR2 SQIVND (reference sequence).

DNA for the CDR3: TGTGCCATCAGTGAGTTTAGACTAGCGGGAGTATACGGCGTCGGAGAGACCCAGTACTTC. Residues: CAISEFRLAGVYGVGETQYF. The chain links TRBV10-3 to TRBJ2-5; 12 bases map to TRBD2. The germline V gene encodes CDR1 ENHRY and CDR2 SYGVKD. The CDR3 consists of 20 residues. J lost 4 bases, V lost 1 base, and 16 bases had no gene match.

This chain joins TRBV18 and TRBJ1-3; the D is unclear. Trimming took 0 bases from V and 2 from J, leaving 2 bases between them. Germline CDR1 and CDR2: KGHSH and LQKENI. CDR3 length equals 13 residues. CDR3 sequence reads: CASSPPTGNTIYF. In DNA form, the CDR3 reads TGTGCCAGCTCACCACCCACTGGAAACACCATATATTTT.

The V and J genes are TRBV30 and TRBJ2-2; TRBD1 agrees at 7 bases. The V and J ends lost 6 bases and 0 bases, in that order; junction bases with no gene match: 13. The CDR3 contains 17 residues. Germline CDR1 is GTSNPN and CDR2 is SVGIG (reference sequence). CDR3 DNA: TGTGCCTGTGATTGGGCAGGGGGTATGGCGAACACCGGGGAGCTGTTTTTT. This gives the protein CACDWAGGMANTGELFF.

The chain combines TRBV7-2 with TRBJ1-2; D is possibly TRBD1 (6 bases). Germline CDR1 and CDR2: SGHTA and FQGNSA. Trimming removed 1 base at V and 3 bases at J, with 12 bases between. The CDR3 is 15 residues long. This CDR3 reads CASSLEGTLHYGYTF. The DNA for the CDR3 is TGTGCCAGCAGCTTAGAAGGGACATTACACTATGGCTACACCTTC. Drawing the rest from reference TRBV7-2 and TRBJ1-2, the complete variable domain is GAGVSQSPSNKVTEKGKDVELRCDPISGHTALYWYRQSLGQGLEFLIYFQGNSAPDKSGLPSDRFSAERTGGSVSTLTIQRTQQEDSAVYLCASSLEGTLHYGYTFGSGTRLTVV.

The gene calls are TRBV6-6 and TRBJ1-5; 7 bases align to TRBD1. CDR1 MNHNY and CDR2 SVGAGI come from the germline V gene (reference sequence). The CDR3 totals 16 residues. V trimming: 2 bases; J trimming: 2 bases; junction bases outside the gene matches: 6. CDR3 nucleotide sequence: TGTGCCAGCAGTTACGTCCCCACAGGGGGCAATCAGCCCCAGCATTTT. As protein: CASSYVPTGGNQPQHF.

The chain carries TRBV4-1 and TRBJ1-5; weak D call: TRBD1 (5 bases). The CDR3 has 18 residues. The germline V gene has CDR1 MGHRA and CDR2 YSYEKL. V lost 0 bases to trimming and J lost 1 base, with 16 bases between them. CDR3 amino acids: CASSQDRTLRGSNQPQHF. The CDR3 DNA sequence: TGCGCCAGCAGCCAAGATCGAACTTTACGGGGGAGCAATCAGCCCCAGCATTTT.

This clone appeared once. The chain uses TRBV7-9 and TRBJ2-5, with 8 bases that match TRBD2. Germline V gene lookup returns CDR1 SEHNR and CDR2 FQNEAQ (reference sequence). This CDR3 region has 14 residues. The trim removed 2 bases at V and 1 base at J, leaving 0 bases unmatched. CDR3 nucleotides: TGTGCCAGCAGCTTACTAGCGGGCCAAGAGACCCAGTACTTC. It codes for CASSLLAGQETQYF.

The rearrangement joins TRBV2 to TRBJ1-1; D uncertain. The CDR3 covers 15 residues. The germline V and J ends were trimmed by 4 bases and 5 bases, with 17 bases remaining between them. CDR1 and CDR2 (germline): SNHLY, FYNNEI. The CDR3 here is CASSGIAAPRTEAFF. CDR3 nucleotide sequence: TGTGCCAGCAGTGGAATAGCAGCCCCGAGGACTGAAGCTTTCTTT. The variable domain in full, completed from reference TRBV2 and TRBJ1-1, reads EPEVTQTPSHQVTQMGQEVILRCVPISNHLYFYWYRQILGQKVEFLVSFYNNEISEKSEIFDDQFSVERPDGSNFTLKIRSTKLEDSAMYFCASSGIAAPRTEAFFGQGTRLTVV.

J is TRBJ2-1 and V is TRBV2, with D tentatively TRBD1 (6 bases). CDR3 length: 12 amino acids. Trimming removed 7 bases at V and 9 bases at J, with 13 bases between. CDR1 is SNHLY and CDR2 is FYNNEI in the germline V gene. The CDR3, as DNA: TGTGCCAGCAAGGGGGAAGGTTTTGAGCAGTTCTTC. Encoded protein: CASKGEGFEQFF.

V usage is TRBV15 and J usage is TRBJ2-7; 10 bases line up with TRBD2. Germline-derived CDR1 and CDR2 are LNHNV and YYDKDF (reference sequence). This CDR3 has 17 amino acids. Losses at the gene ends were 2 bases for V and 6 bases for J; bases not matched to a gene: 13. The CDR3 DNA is TGTGCCACCAGCAGATCTCTCACTAGCGGGGCCCAGGGCGAGCAGTACTTC. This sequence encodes CATSRSLTSGAQGEQYF.

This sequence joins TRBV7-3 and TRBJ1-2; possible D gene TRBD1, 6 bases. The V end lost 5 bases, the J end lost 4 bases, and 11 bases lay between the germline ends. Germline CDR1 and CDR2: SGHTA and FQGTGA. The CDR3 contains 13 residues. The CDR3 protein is CASSPGASYGYTF. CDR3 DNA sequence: TGTGCCAGCAGCCCGGGGGCCTCCTATGGCTACACCTTC.

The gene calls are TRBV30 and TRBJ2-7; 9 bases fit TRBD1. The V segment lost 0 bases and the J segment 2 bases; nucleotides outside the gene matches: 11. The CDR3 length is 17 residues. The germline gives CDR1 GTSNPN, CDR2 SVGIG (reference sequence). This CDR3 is CAWSVVRGGDRAYEQYF. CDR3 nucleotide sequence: TGTGCCTGGAGTGTAGTGCGAGGAGGGGACAGGGCCTACGAGCAGTACTTC.

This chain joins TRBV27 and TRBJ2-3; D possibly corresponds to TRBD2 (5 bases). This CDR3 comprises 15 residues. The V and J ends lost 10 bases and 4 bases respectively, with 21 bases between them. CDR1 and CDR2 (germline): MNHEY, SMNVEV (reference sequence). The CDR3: CATLPRAGRADTQYF. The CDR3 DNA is TGTGCCACGCTCCCGCGTGCGGGTAGGGCAGATACGCAGTATTTT.

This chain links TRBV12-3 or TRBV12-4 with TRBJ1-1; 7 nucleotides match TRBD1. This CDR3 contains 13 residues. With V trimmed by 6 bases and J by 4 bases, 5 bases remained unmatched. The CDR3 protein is CASSDREVTEAFF. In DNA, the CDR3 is TGTGCCAGCAGCGACAGGGAGGTCACTGAAGCTTTCTTT.

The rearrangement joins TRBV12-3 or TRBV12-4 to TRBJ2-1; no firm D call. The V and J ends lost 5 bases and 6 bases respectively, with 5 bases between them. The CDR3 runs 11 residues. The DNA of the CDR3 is TGTGCCAGCAGTCCGGCCAATGAGCAGTTCTTC. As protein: CASSPANEQFF.

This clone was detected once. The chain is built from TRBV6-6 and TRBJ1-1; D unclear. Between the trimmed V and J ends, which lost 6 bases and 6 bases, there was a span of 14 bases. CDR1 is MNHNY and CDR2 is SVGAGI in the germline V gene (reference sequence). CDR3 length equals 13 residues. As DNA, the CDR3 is TGTGCCAGCAGGCTAGACGGTGCCCCTGAAGCTTTCTTT. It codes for CASRLDGAPEAFF.

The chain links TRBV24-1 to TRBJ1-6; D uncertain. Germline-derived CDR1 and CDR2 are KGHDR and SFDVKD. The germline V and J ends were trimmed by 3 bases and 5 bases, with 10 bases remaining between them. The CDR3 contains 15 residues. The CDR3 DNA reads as TGTGCCACCAGTGATGGGCCGGTTGATAATTCACCCCTCCACTTT. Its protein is CATSDGPVDNSPLHF.

The CDR3 loop reads CSASLPLAGTDTQYF. The CDR3 nucleotides read TGCAGTGCTAGTCTTCCACTAGCGGGCACAGATACGCAGTATTTT. The V and J genes are TRBV20-1 and TRBJ2-3; 8 bases match TRBD2. This CDR3 region has 15 residues. Germline V lookup: CDR1 DFQATT, CDR2 SNEGSKA (reference sequence). The trim removed 3 bases at V and 1 base at J, leaving 6 bases unmatched.

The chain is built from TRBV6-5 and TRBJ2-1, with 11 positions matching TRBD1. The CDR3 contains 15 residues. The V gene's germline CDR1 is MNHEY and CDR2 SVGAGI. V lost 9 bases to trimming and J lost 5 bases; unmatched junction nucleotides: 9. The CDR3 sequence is CASGDRDRGDNEQFF. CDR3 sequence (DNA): TGTGCCAGTGGAGACCGGGACAGGGGGGACAATGAGCAGTTCTTC.

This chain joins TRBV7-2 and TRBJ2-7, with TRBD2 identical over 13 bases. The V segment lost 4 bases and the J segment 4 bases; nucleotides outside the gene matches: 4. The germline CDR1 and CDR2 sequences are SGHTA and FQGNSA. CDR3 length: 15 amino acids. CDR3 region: CASSSGLAGLYEQYF. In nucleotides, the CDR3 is TGTGCCAGCAGCTCGGGACTAGCGGGGCTGTACGAGCAGTACTTC.

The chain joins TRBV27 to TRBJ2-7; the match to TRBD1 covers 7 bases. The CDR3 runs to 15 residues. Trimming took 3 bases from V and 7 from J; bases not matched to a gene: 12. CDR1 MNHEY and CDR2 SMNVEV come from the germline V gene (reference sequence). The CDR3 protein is CASSFLRDRASEQYF. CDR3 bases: TGTGCCAGCAGTTTCCTTCGGGACAGAGCGTCTGAGCAGTACTTC.